This record covers a single T cell receptor (beta chain). The data stem from a study of beta chain features in type 1 diabetes. Study at large: Patient and healthy donor groups were alike in age, gender and cell yields.

The CDR3 spans 14 residues. Germline trimming cut 4 bases from V and 13 bases from J; bases unmatched to any gene: 10. Per germline, CDR1 MGHDK and CDR2 SYGVNS. Sequenced material consisted of expressed TCRB transcripts (all of the isolated RNA was reverse transcribed). Libraries were prepared by immunoSEQ multiplex PCR; TCRdb keeps only in-frame clonotypes and omits some of them. Of around 500,000 clones listed, about an eighth are singletons. Over 95% purity was reached by all sorted populations. The chain couples TRBV25-1 to TRBJ1-4; TRBD1 aligns across 9 bases. The sample comprised naive CD4+ T cells from blood. The TCR sequence derives from a young woman in good health. CDR3 loop: CASSGTGTGTLLFF. CDR3 DNA sequence: TGTGCCAGCAGTGGAACCGGGACAGGGACTTTACTGTTTTTT.